The source of this T cell receptor (beta chain) is a study of regulatory T cells in long-lasting Graves disease. Study-level results: Persistent disease samples used TRBV28, TRBJ1-2 and TRBJ2-5 preferentially.

In the case of this clonotype: Its antigen remains unknown.

Time point specified: newly diagnosed GD, antithyroid drugs for less than 3 months. The TCR library was made from RNA extracted from PBMCs. This CDR3 is built from 17 residues. Germline V CDR1 and CDR2: SEHNR, FQNEAQ (reference sequence). The V segment lost 0 bases and the J segment 4 bases; nucleotides outside the gene matches: 5. Building the TCR beta libraries relied on iRepertoire HTBI primers, and CDR3 regions underwent Arm-PCR. TCRdb independently ran MiXCR on the multiplex PCR reads; one entry per CDR3 protein. This table has around 500,000 distinct CDR3 sequences, about 13% appearing once. These sequences were also reported in another study, on T cells in Graves' hyperthyroidism and ophthalmopathy.

The material sequenced was peripheral blood mononuclear cells (PBMCs), taken at new diagnosis, from a patient treated with antithyroid drugs. This chain links TRBV7-9 with TRBJ1-4, with 10 bases matching TRBD1. This sequence originates from a man aged 30 to 39 with Graves disease. The CDR3, as DNA: TGTGCCAGCAGCTTAGCAACCGGGACAGGGGTTAATGAAAAACTGTTTTTT. Encoded protein: CASSLATGTGVNEKLFF. Based on the CDR3 plus reference TRBV7-9 and TRBJ1-4, the full variable domain is DTGVSQNPRHKITKRGQNVTFRCDPISEHNRLYWYRQTLGQGPEFLTYFQNEAQLEKSRLLSDRFSAERPKGSFSTLEIQRTEQGDSAMYLCASSLATGTGVNEKLFFGSGTQLSVL.